This T cell receptor (beta chain) was sequenced for a study of blood T cell repertoires in COVID-19. Data came from immunoSEQ multiplex PCR; TCRdb stores just in-frame clones and leaves some out. The sample includes 180,000 or so clones, approximately 87% seen only once; the top ten take roughly 2.5%. The length of the CDR3 is 16 residues. CDR1 is LGHNA, CDR2 YSLEER, per germline. Trimming cost V 1 base and J 1 base, with 10 bases left between them. This chain uses TRBV4-3 with TRBJ1-4, with D hard to call. Material: peripheral blood. The sequence was collected from a man aged 40-49 years with active or convalescent COVID-19. The CDR3 loop is CASSQGAVVTNEKLFF. DNA of the CDR3: TGCGCCAGCAGCCAAGGGGCAGTCGTAACTAATGAAAAACTGTTTTTT.